A single sample is the source of the 29 T cell receptor beta chains below, sequenced in a study of blood T cell repertoires in COVID-19. Assay used: immunoSEQ multiplex PCR; TCRdb lists only in-frame clones, some missing. The data hold almost 200,000 clones, with roughly 80% observed a single time. Source material: peripheral blood. These receptors were collected from a woman in her thirties or forties with COVID-19, enrolled during active disease.

The chain joins TRBV5-6 to TRBJ2-7; the match to TRBD2 covers 11 bases. This CDR3 is built from 17 residues. Trimming removed 4 bases from V and 3 bases from J; junction bases left unmatched: 12. CDR1 and CDR2 (germline): SGHDT, YYEEEE. CDR3 nucleotide sequence: TGTGCCAGCAGCCTGGGGGCTAGCGGGAGGCCCATCTACGAGCAGTACTTC. This gives the protein CASSLGASGRPIYEQYF. The variable domain in full, with the rest retrieved from reference TRBV5-6 and TRBJ2-7, is DAGVTQSPTHLIKTRGQQVTLRCSPKSGHDTVSWYQQALGQGPQFIFQYYEEEERQRGNFPDRFSGHQFPNYSSELNVNALLLGDSALYLCASSLGASGRPIYEQYFGPGTRLTVT.

Concerning this clone itself: This may arise from a read error, as a much more abundant clone is one base away. The chain joins TRBV7-6 to TRBJ1-2; 7 bases are shared with TRBD1. Germline CDR1 reads SGHVS; CDR2 reads FNYEAQ. The V and J ends lost 4 bases and 2 bases, in that order; junction bases with no gene match: 1. CDR3 length: 13 residues. CDR3 region: CASSSGQNYGYTF. In DNA, the CDR3 is TGTGCCAGCAGCTCGGGACAGAACTATGGCTACACCTTC.

This clone has just a few counts. V gene TRBV19 combines with J gene TRBJ2-7, with D possibly matching TRBD1 (5 bases). Per the germline V gene, CDR1 is LNHDA and CDR2 is SQIVND (reference sequence). The CDR3 extends over 14 amino acids. V was clipped by 1 base and J by 3 bases, with 10 bases between them. The CDR3 DNA follows: TGTGCCAGTAGTATAGCAGGGCTTCACTACGAGCAGTACTTC. Amino acid sequence: CASSIAGLHYEQYF. Filled out from reference TRBV19 and TRBJ2-7, the complete variable domain reads DGGITQSPKYLFRKEGQNVTLSCEQNLNHDAMYWYRQDPGQGLRLIYYSQIVNDFQKGDIAEGYSVSREKKESFPLTVTSAQKNPTAFYLCASSIAGLHYEQYFGPGTRLTVT.

The V call is TRBV7-2, the J call TRBJ1-5; D uncertain. The CDR3 has 13 amino acids. In germline, CDR1 is SGHTA, CDR2 FQGNSA. Trimming shortened V by 3 bases and J by 11 bases, and 14 bases separated the two germline ends. CDR3 sequence (DNA): TGTGCCAGCAGCTTTTTAGCCGCTAGGACCCAGCATTTT. Translated: CASSFLAARTQHF.

This chain links TRBV5-6 with TRBJ1-1; D gene unclear. Germline CDR1 is SGHDT and CDR2 is YYEEEE. The CDR3 is made up of 15 amino acids. Trimming took off 0 bases at V and 7 bases at J, with 16 bases between the two ends. DNA of the CDR3: TGTGCCAGCAGCTTGGCATACGGGGTGGGAGGTGAAGCTTTCTTT. Translating gives CASSLAYGVGGEAFF. Supplemented by reference TRBV5-6 and TRBJ1-1, the full variable domain reads DAGVTQSPTHLIKTRGQQVTLRCSPKSGHDTVSWYQQALGQGPQFIFQYYEEEERQRGNFPDRFSGHQFPNYSSELNVNALLLGDSALYLCASSLAYGVGGEAFFGQGTRLTVV.

This clone was picked up one time. The chain uses TRBV5-1 and TRBJ2-5, with D perhaps TRBD1 (6 bases). The germline CDR1 and CDR2 sequences are SGHRS and YFSETQ. This CDR3 contains 13 residues. V lost 4 bases to trimming and J lost 3 bases, with 10 bases between them. The chain's CDR3 is CASSPSGEETQYF. The DNA for the CDR3 is TGCGCCAGCAGCCCTTCAGGGGAAGAGACCCAGTACTTC.

The CDR3 nucleotides are TGTGCCAGCAGGCCCCCCACAGGGCTGAACACTGAAGCTTTCTTT. Translated: CASRPPTGLNTEAFF. The chain joins TRBV7-9 to TRBJ1-1; D may be TRBD1 (6 bases). V was pared by 6 bases and J by 0 bases, with 14 bases between. This CDR3 is 15 amino acids long. The V gene's germline CDR1 is SEHNR and CDR2 FQNEAQ (reference sequence).

A few counts support this clone. This sequence joins TRBV6-1 and TRBJ2-2; D perhaps matches TRBD1 (5 bases). V dropped 3 bases and J dropped 0 bases, with 5 bases sitting between them. The germline gives CDR1 MNHNS, CDR2 SASEGT. The CDR3 spans 14 residues. CDR3 sequence (DNA): TGTGCCAGCAGTGAGACAGCGAACACCGGGGAGCTGTTTTTT. Translated, it gives CASSETANTGELFF.

This clone occurred a few times. The V call is TRBV5-4, the J call TRBJ2-7, with a tentative D call TRBD2 (6 bases). The V and J ends lost 0 bases and 2 bases respectively, with 12 bases between them. Germline V gene sequence: CDR1 SGHNT, CDR2 YYREEE (reference sequence). The CDR3 consists of 15 residues. CDR3 region: CASSLDPGVPYEQYF. The CDR3 DNA sequence: TGTGCCAGCAGCTTGGATCCGGGAGTCCCCTACGAGCAGTACTTC.

The rearrangement uses TRBV12-5 and TRBJ2-1; D not resolved. The ends were cut back, 1 base at V and 6 bases at J, with 10 bases in the middle. The CDR3 has 14 residues. Looked up from germline, CDR1 is LGHNT and CDR2 is FRNRAP. CDR3 DNA: TGTGCTAGTGGTTTGGCCCTCCTTAGCAATGAGCAGTTCTTC. Its translation: CASGLALLSNEQFF.

This chain joins TRBV18 and TRBJ1-5; TRBD1 matches 7 bases. The germline gives CDR1 KGHSH, CDR2 LQKENI. CDR3 length: 14 residues. V was pared by 4 bases and J by 6 bases, with 6 bases of the junction left unmatched. The CDR3 DNA follows: TGTGCCAGCTCACAGGGACAGAACCCTCAGCCCCAGCATTTT. Translation: CASSQGQNPQPQHF. The full variable domain, completed using reference TRBV18 and TRBJ1-5, is NAGVMQNPRHLVRRRGQEARLRCSPMKGHSHVYWYRQLPEEGLKFMVYLQKENIIDESGMPKERFSAEFPKEGPSILRIQQVVRGDSAAYFCASSQGQNPQPQHFGDGTRLSIL.

This rearrangement joins TRBV5-1 to TRBJ2-2; D is possibly TRBD1 (5 bases). CDR1 is SGHRS and CDR2 is YFSETQ in the germline V gene. This CDR3 has 15 amino acids. Trimming pared 0 bases from V and 1 base from J, leaving 7 bases between. The CDR3, as DNA: TGCGCCAGCAGCTTGGCTGACAGGAACACCGGGGAGCTGTTTTTT. Amino acids: CASSLADRNTGELFF.

The chain is built from TRBV11-2 and TRBJ2-5; 8 nucleotides match TRBD1. The CDR3 length is 14 residues. Germline V gene sequence: CDR1 SGHAT, CDR2 FQNNGV. The V segment lost 1 base and the J segment 5 bases; nucleotides outside the gene matches: 3. The CDR3: CASSLGDRGETQYF. Here the CDR3 DNA reads TGTGCCAGCAGCTTAGGCGACAGGGGTGAGACCCAGTACTTC.

Written as DNA, the CDR3 is TGTGCCAGTAGTATCGGACAGGGAGTGGGTGGCTACACCTTC. Its protein product is CASSIGQGVGGYTF. V is TRBV19 and J is TRBJ1-2, with 8 bases fitting TRBD1. The CDR3 sequence is 14 residues long. The junction had 7 bases not matched to a gene; V was cut back by 3 bases and J by 7 bases. Germline CDR1 LNHDA, CDR2 SQIVND (reference sequence). The whole variable domain, remainder taken from reference TRBV19 and TRBJ1-2, is DGGITQSPKYLFRKEGQNVTLSCEQNLNHDAMYWYRQDPGQGLRLIYYSQIVNDFQKGDIAEGYSVSREKKESFPLTVTSAQKNPTAFYLCASSIGQGVGGYTFGSGTRLTVV.

There are a few counts of this clone. DNA of the CDR3: TGTGCCAGCAGCAGGGACATGAACACTGAAGCTTTCTTT. Protein sequence: CASSRDMNTEAFF. The rearrangement links TRBV6-2 or TRBV6-3 to TRBJ1-1, with a weak D call TRBD1 (6 bases). CDR1 MNHEY and CDR2 SVGEGT come from the germline V gene. V was cut by 6 bases and J by 0 bases, with 8 bases left in between. The CDR3 spans 13 residues.

This clone was recorded at least ten times. The chain joins TRBV5-5 to TRBJ1-6; 10 nucleotides agree with TRBD1. CDR1 SGHKS and CDR2 YYEKEE come from the germline V gene (reference sequence). The CDR3 runs 15 residues. V shed 0 bases and J 9 bases; nucleotides not matched to a gene: 3. The CDR3: CASSLAGQGISPLHF. The CDR3 nucleotides are TGTGCCAGCAGCTTGGCGGGACAGGGGATTTCACCCCTCCACTTT.

The chain carries TRBV5-6 and TRBJ2-5, with TRBD1 identical over 10 bases. Germline CDR1 is SGHDT and CDR2 is YYEEEE. V was pared by 7 bases and J by 5 bases, with 5 bases of the junction left unmatched. The CDR3 is 13 residues long. The CDR3 is CASCPGQGETQYF. The CDR3 region has the DNA TGTGCCAGCTGTCCGGGACAGGGGGAGACCCAGTACTTC.

V gene TRBV7-9 combines with J gene TRBJ1-2; D unclear. With 1 base removed from V and 2 bases from J, the gap between germline ends came to 8 bases. The CDR3 spans 14 residues. The germline gives CDR1 SEHNR, CDR2 FQNEAQ (reference sequence). This CDR3 reads CASSLGQSNYGYTF. DNA for the CDR3: TGTGCCAGCAGCTTAGGACAATCGAACTATGGCTACACCTTC.

The chain links TRBV7-2 to TRBJ2-5, with 11 bases aligning to TRBD2. The germline V gene encodes CDR1 SGHTA and CDR2 FQGNSA. CDR3 size: 14 residues. With 5 bases clipped from V and 4 bases from J, the junction kept 3 bases outside the gene matches. This CDR3 reads CASSITSGGETQYF. CDR3 nucleotide sequence: TGTGCCAGCAGCATTACTAGCGGGGGAGAGACCCAGTACTTC. The full variable domain, rest sourced from reference TRBV7-2 and TRBJ2-5, is GAGVSQSPSNKVTEKGKDVELRCDPISGHTALYWYRQSLGQGLEFLIYFQGNSAPDKSGLPSDRFSAERTGGSVSTLTIQRTQQEDSAVYLCASSITSGGETQYFGPGTRLLVL.

This chain links TRBV4-1 with TRBJ2-5; 8 positions agree with TRBD2. After removal of 2 bases from V and 5 bases from J, the junction contained 7 bases not matched to a gene. CDR3 length equals 15 residues. Germline assignment: CDR1 MGHRA and CDR2 YSYEKL. The CDR3 DNA follows: TGCGCCAGCAGCCAACTAGGGGCTAGCGGGGAGACCCAGTACTTC. Translation: CASSQLGASGETQYF.

The chain recombines TRBV10-1 with TRBJ1-3, with TRBD1 identical over 7 bases. Germline trimming cut 10 bases from V and 5 bases from J; bases unmatched to any gene: 8. The CDR3 is made up of 13 amino acids. The germline V gene encodes CDR1 WNHNN and CDR2 SYGVQD (reference sequence). The CDR3 region is CANHRGIRNTIYF. In nucleotides, the CDR3 is TGCGCCAACCACAGGGGTATTAGAAACACCATATATTTT.

V and J are TRBV7-2 and TRBJ2-5; 12 bases match TRBD2. There are 15 residues in the CDR3. J was trimmed by 3 bases and V by 4 bases; bases with no gene match: 3. Germline lookup yields CDR1 SGHTA and CDR2 FQGNSA. The CDR3 protein is CASSWRTSGEETQYF. In DNA form, the CDR3 reads TGTGCCAGCAGCTGGCGGACTAGCGGGGAAGAGACCCAGTACTTC.

This clone has more than one count but fewer than ten. V gene TRBV5-1 combines with J gene TRBJ1-2; D uncertain. The V end was cut by 0 bases, the J end by 5 bases, with 11 bases between. Germline V gives CDR1 SGHRS, CDR2 YFSETQ. This CDR3 has 14 amino acids. CDR3 DNA sequence: TGCGCCAGCAGCTTGGCTCGGGGTGGGTATGGCTACACCTTC. The encoded protein is CASSLARGGYGYTF. Using reference TRBV5-1 and TRBJ1-2 for the parts outside the CDR3, the full variable domain is KAGVTQTPRYLIKTRGQQVTLSCSPISGHRSVSWYQQTPGQGLQFLFEYFSETQRNKGNFPGRFSGRQFSNSRSEMNVSTLELGDSALYLCASSLARGGYGYTFGSGTRLTVV.

The gene calls are TRBV3-1 (or the pseudogene TRBV3-2) and TRBJ2-7; 12 bases are shared with TRBD2. The CDR3 is made up of 15 amino acids. From germline, CDR1 is LGHDT and CDR2 YNNKEL (reference sequence). V was clipped by 4 bases and J by 3 bases; unmatched bases: 4. CDR3 region: CASSRGTSGFYEQYF. The CDR3 nucleotides are TGTGCCAGCAGCCGAGGGACTAGCGGGTTCTACGAGCAGTACTTC.

This chain joins TRBV5-4 and TRBJ1-2, with 7 bases identical to TRBD1. The CDR3 is 15 amino acids. Germline loops: CDR1 SGHNT, CDR2 YYREEE (reference sequence). With V trimmed by 0 bases and J by 5 bases, 7 bases remained unmatched. The CDR3 sequence: CASSLGRTGDYGYTF. CDR3 sequence (DNA): TGTGCCAGCAGCTTGGGCAGGACAGGAGATTATGGCTACACCTTC.

This chain links TRBV6-2 or TRBV6-3 with TRBJ2-4; the D gene is possibly TRBD2 (6 bases). In germline, CDR1 is MNHEY, CDR2 SVGEGT. This CDR3 is built from 16 residues. Deletions cut 4 bases from V and 1 base from J, with 14 bases between. The CDR3 DNA is TGTGCCAGCAGTTTAGGAGGGGCGGTGGCCAAAAACATTCAGTACTTC. Translation: CASSLGGAVAKNIQYF.

The CDR3 loop is CASNSGAGVVKETQYF. CDR3 DNA: TGCGCCAGCAACTCAGGGGCAGGGGTGGTGAAAGAGACCCAGTACTTC. This chain connects TRBV5-1 to TRBJ2-5; perhaps TRBD1 as D (6 bases). The V end was cut by 6 bases, the J end by 3 bases, with 21 bases between. The CDR3 is 16 residues long. CDR1 is SGHRS, CDR2 YFSETQ, per germline.

This clone showed up just once. This chain joins TRBV7-2 and TRBJ2-2; TRBD1 might be the D (5 bases). Looked up from germline, CDR1 is SGHTA and CDR2 is FQGNSA. V shed 5 bases and J shed 8 bases, with 18 bases lying between them. The CDR3 has 15 amino acids. CDR3 nucleotide sequence: TGTGCCAGCAGCCCGTACGGTGGGGCACCTGGGGAGCTGTTTTTT. Protein sequence: CASSPYGGAPGELFF.

The chain couples TRBV5-1 to TRBJ2-1, with 8 bases lining up with TRBD2. This CDR3 contains 16 residues. V lost 3 bases to trimming and J lost 2 bases; unmatched junction nucleotides: 7. Looked up from germline, CDR1 is SGHRS and CDR2 is YFSETQ. The CDR3 is CASSSLTSGAYNEQFF. CDR3 sequence (DNA): TGCGCCAGCAGCTCCCTTACTAGCGGAGCCTACAATGAGCAGTTCTTC.